This T cell receptor beta chain was profiled in a study of T cell repertoires in cytomegalovirus infection. Study background: From public TCR beta signatures came an indication of both CMV infection and matching HLA type. The study's findings and limits: Pooled public TCR beta family frequency picked out CMV carriers with the relevant HLA. Dominating the ex vivo response were TCR beta clonotypes that were CMV-specific and HLA-C-restricted.

This clonotype was found a few times. No antigen is known for it. TCRdb itself ran the reads through MiXCR, one entry per CDR3 protein. The table has hundreds of thousands of distinct CDR3 sequences, under 40% seen once. Germline loops: CDR1 MDHEN, CDR2 SYDVKM. CDR3 size: 18 residues. Trimming left V 1 base short and J 5 bases short, with 23 bases between. This TCR came from a human donor in good health (CMV status not recorded). Some clones in this sample may be carry-over from other donors' samples. Sequenced input: PBMCs. This chain uses TRBV28 with TRBJ1-2, with D perhaps matching TRBD1 (5 bases). CDR3 nucleotides: TGTGCCAGCAGTTTATTCGGGGGGAGAGGCCAACCCGGGTATGGCTACACCTTC. It is translated as CASSLFGGRGQPGYGYTF.